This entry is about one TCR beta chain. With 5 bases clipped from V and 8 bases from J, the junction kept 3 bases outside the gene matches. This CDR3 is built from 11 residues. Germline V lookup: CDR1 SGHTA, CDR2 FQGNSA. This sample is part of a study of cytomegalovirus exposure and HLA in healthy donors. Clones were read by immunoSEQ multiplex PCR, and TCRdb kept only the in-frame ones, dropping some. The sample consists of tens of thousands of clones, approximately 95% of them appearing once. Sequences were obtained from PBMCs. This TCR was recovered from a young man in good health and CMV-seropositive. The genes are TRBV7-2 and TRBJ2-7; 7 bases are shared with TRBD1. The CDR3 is CASSRQGKQYF. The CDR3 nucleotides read TGTGCCAGCAGCCGACAGGGAAAGCAGTACTTC.